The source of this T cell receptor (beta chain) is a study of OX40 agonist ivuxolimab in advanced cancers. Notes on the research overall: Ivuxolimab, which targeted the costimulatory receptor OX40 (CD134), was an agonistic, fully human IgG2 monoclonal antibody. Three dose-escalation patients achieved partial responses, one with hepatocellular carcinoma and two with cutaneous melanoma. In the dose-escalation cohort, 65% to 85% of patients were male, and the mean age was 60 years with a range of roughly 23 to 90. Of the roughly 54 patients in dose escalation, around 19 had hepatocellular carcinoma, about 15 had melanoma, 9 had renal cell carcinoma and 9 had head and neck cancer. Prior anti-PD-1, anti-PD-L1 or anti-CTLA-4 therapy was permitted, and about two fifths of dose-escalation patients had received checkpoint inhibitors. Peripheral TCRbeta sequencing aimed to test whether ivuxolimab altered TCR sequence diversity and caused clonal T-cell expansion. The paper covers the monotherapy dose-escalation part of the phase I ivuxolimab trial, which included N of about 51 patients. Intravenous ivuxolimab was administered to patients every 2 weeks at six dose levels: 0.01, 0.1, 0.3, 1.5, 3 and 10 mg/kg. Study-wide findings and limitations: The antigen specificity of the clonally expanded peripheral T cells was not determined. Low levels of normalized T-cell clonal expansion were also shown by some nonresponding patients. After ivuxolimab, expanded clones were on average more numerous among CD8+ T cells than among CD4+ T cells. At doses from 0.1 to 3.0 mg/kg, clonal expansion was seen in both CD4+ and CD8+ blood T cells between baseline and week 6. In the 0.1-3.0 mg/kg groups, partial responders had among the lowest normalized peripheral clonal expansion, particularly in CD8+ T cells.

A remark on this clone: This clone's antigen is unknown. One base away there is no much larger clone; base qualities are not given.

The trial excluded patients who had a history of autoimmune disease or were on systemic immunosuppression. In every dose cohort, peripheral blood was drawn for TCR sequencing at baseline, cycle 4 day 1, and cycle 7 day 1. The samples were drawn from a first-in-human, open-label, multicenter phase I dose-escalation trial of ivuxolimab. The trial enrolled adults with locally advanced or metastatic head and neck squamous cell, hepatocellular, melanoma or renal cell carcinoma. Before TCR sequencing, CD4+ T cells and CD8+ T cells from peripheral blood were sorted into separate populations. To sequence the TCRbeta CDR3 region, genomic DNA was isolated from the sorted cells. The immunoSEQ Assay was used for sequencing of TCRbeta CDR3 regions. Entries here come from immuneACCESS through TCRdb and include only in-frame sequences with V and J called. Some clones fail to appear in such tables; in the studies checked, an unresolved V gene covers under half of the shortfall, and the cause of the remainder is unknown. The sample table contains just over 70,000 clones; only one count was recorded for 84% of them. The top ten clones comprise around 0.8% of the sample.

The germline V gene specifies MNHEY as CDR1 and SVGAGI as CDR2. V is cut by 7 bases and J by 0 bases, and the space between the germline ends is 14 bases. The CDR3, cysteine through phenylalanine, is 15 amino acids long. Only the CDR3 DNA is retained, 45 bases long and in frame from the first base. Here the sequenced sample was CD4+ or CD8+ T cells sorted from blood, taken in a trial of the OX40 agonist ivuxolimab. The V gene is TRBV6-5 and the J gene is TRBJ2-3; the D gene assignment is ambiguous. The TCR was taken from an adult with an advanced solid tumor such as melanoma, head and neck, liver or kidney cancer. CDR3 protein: CASKVDPTSTDTQYF. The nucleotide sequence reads TGTGCCAGCAAGGTCGATCCAACTAGCACAGATACGCAGTATTTT.